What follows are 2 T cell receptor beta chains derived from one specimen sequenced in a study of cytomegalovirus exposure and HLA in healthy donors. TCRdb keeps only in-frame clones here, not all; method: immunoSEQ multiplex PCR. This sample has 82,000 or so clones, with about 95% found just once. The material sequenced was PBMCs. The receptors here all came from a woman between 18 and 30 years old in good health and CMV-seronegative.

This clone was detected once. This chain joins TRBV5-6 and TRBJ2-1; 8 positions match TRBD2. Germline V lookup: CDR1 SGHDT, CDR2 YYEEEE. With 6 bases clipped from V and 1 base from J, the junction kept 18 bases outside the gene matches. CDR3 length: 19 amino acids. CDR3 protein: CASTIPHGRAGGSYNEQFF. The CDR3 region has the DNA TGTGCCAGCACCATCCCGCACGGGAGGGCCGGGGGGTCCTACAATGAGCAGTTCTTC.

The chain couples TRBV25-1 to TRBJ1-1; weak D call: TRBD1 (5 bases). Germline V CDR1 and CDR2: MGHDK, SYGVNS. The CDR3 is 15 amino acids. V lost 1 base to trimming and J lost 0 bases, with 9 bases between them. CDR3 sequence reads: CASSELGGVNTEAFF. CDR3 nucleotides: TGTGCCAGCAGTGAATTGGGGGGGGTGAACACTGAAGCTTTCTTT.